This record looks at one TCR beta chain sequence and its context. The antigen remains unidentified. These data belong to a study of OX40 agonist ivuxolimab in advanced cancers. Repertoires were generated with immunoSEQ multiplex PCR, while TCRdb's copy carries only in-frame clones and drops some. The table records 65,000 to 80,000 clones, 80% to 85% of them present only once. There are 15 residues in the CDR3. Per germline, CDR1 KGHSH and CDR2 LQKENI. With 2 bases removed from V and 7 bases from J, the gap between germline ends came to 18 bases. General observations from the study: Averaging showed that CD8+ T cells had more expanded clones than CD4+ did.

The specimen comprised CD4+ or CD8+ T cells sorted from blood, sampled in a trial of the OX40 agonist ivuxolimab. V gene TRBV18 combines with J gene TRBJ2-7; tentatively, D is TRBD1 (5 bases). This clonotype was obtained from an adult with an advanced solid tumor such as melanoma, head and neck, liver or kidney cancer. The CDR3 region is CASSPGQGFSREQYF. The CDR3 coding sequence is TGTGCCAGCTCACCAGGGCAGGGCTTCTCTAGGGAGCAGTACTTC.